Presented here are 15 T cell receptor beta chains from one specimen sequenced in a study of cytotoxic CD8 clonotypes in ibrutinib-treated CLL. Repertoires were generated with immunoSEQ multiplex PCR, while TCRdb's copy carries only in-frame clones and drops some. The table has 50,000 or so clones, about three fifths seen once. The starting material was PBMCs, obtained after 24 months of ibrutinib treatment. The receptors come from a human donor with chronic lymphocytic leukemia.

This clone has a handful of counts. The chain combines TRBV5-1 with TRBJ1-2; D is perhaps TRBD1 (6 bases). This CDR3 region has 14 residues. Trimming cost V 0 bases and J 8 bases, with 14 bases left between them. Per germline, CDR1 SGHRS and CDR2 YFSETQ. The CDR3 DNA sequence: TGCGCCAGCAGCTTGGGTGGGGACACGTCCGGCTACACCTTC. Translated, it gives CASSLGGDTSGYTF.

The genes are TRBV19 and TRBJ1-2; no firm D call. The V end lost 2 bases, the J end lost 6 bases, and 16 bases lay between the germline ends. The CDR3 loop spans 15 amino acids. Germline CDR1 LNHDA, CDR2 SQIVND (reference sequence). DNA of the CDR3: TGTGCCAGTAGTATATCGACGACCCATGGAGATGGCTACACCTTC. Protein sequence: CASSISTTHGDGYTF.

There are a few counts of this clone. V and J are TRBV20-1 and TRBJ2-7; weak D call: TRBD2 (5 bases). The ends were cut back, 3 bases at V and 12 bases at J, with 9 bases in the middle. From germline, CDR1 is DFQATT and CDR2 SNEGSKA (reference sequence). The CDR3 sequence is 9 residues long. In DNA, the CDR3 is TGCAGTGCTAGGACGGGGAGGTACTTC. It yields the protein CSARTGRYF.

This sequence joins TRBV4-1 and TRBJ1-1, with TRBD1 matching over 7 bases. The CDR3 consists of 16 residues. The V segment lost 4 bases and the J segment 3 bases; nucleotides outside the gene matches: 11. Germline V CDR1 and CDR2: MGHRA, YSYEKL. CDR3 coding DNA: TGCGCCAGCAGCCCAGGGGGGCCGGAGGGGGACACTGAAGCTTTCTTT. Residues: CASSPGGPEGDTEAFF.

The V call is TRBV7-8, the J call TRBJ1-5; perhaps TRBD1 as D (6 bases). The CDR3 has 14 amino acids. CDR1 SGHVS and CDR2 FQNEAQ come from the germline V gene. The V end lost 3 bases, the J end lost 1 base, and 7 bases lay between the germline ends. This CDR3 reads CASSFGQSNQPQHF. DNA for the CDR3: TGTGCCAGCAGCTTCGGACAGAGCAATCAGCCCCAGCATTTT.

This clone was observed a handful of times. The CDR3: CASSADRGTYEQYF. DNA of the CDR3: TGTGCCAGCAGCGCAGACAGGGGAACCTACGAGCAGTACTTC. This chain uses TRBV7-9 with TRBJ2-7; 8 positions match TRBD1. Germline CDR1 is SEHNR and CDR2 is FQNEAQ (reference sequence). The V segment lost 5 bases and the J segment 2 bases; nucleotides outside the gene matches: 5. The CDR3 covers 14 residues.

The chain recombines TRBV15 with TRBJ2-6; D is perhaps TRBD1 (5 bases). The CDR3 consists of 16 residues. Trimming removed 0 bases at V and 4 bases at J, with 10 bases between. Germline-derived CDR1 and CDR2 are LNHNV and YYDKDF (reference sequence). The CDR3 here is CATSRDRAGGANVLTF. For the CDR3, the DNA is TGTGCCACCAGCAGAGACAGGGCCGGGGGGGCCAACGTCCTGACTTTC.

This clone turned up a few times. V usage is TRBV11-2 and J usage is TRBJ1-2; D unclear. The CDR3 is made up of 13 amino acids. V dropped 3 bases and J dropped 4 bases, with 9 bases sitting between them. CDR1 is SGHAT and CDR2 is FQNNGV in the germline V gene. CDR3 in amino acids: CASSFGIFYGYTF. The CDR3 DNA is TGTGCCAGCAGCTTTGGGATTTTCTATGGCTACACCTTC.

V usage is TRBV11-3 and J usage is TRBJ2-2, with D maybe TRBD1 (5 bases). CDR1 is SGHNT and CDR2 is YENEEA in the germline V gene. V lost 1 base to trimming and J lost 6 bases, with 9 bases between them. This CDR3 comprises 14 residues. CDR3 in DNA: TGTGCCAGCAGCTTAGGCAGGGTGGCCGGGGAGCTGTTTTTT. This translates into CASSLGRVAGELFF.

J is TRBJ2-1 and V is TRBV9; the match to TRBD2 covers 7 bases. Germline assignment: CDR1 SGDLS and CDR2 YYNGEE. V lost 3 bases and J lost 5; bases outside the gene matches: 11. The CDR3 totals 16 residues. Here the CDR3 reads CASSGRDYSPHNEQFF. In nucleotides, the CDR3 is TGTGCCAGCAGCGGACGGGACTACTCCCCCCACAATGAGCAGTTCTTC.

The V call is TRBV7-9, the J call TRBJ2-3; D may be TRBD1 (5 bases). V shed 7 bases and J shed 3 bases, with 20 bases lying between them. The CDR3 length is 16 residues. Germline loops: CDR1 SEHNR, CDR2 FQNEAQ (reference sequence). The CDR3 sequence is CASTIGAGPPTDTQYF. For the CDR3, the DNA is TGTGCCAGCACTATAGGGGCAGGACCCCCTACAGATACGCAGTATTTT.

Notes on this clone: Germline is not matched at one junction end, which may reflect a read error. This chain joins TRBV6-1 and TRBJ1-2, with 8 bases matching TRBD1. Germline values: CDR1 MNHNS, CDR2 SASEGT. The CDR3 has 13 residues. CDR3 protein: CATRRQGRNQWSF. In DNA, the CDR3 is TGTGCCACCAGAAGACAGGGGAGGAATCAGTGGTCCTTC.

This sequence joins TRBV5-4 and TRBJ2-5; no reliable D call. Germline-derived CDR1 and CDR2 are SGHNT and YYREEE (reference sequence). The CDR3 runs 13 residues. V shed 4 bases and J shed 7 bases, with 14 bases lying between them. The CDR3 DNA is TGTGCCAGCAGCACCGACGGCCCGGGGACCCAGTACTTC. It is translated as CASSTDGPGTQYF. Drawing the rest from reference TRBV5-4 and TRBJ2-5, the complete variable domain is ETGVTQSPTHLIKTRGQQVTLRCSSQSGHNTVSWYQQALGQGPQFIFQYYREEENGRGNFPPRFSGLQFPNYSSELNVNALELDDSALYLCASSTDGPGTQYFGPGTRLLVL.

The rearrangement uses TRBV2 and TRBJ2-7; D could derive from TRBD1 or TRBD2 (6 bases each). This CDR3 has 14 amino acids. Germline CDR1 and CDR2: SNHLY and FYNNEI. Trimming shortened V by 7 bases and J by 5 bases, and 18 bases separated the two germline ends. CDR3 DNA sequence: TGTGCCAGCATCCTCGGTGGAGGGGGGAACGAGCAGTACTTC. It is translated as CASILGGGGNEQYF.

CDR3 sequence reads: CASSSNEIQETQYF. The DNA of the CDR3 is TGTGCCAGCAGTTCTAATGAGATCCAAGAGACCCAGTACTTC. The rearrangement links TRBV7-8 to TRBJ2-5; D uncertain. Trimming stripped 6 bases from V and 1 base from J, with 12 bases between. The CDR3 extends over 14 amino acids. From germline, CDR1 is SGHVS and CDR2 FQNEAQ.